This TCR beta chain was sequenced for a study of identical twins. TCRdb recomputed calls from the 5' RACE reads with MiXCR, one row per CDR3 protein. The data show a few hundred thousand distinct CDR3 sequences, roughly 15% seen once. J gave up 3 bases and V 2 bases, and 8 bases lay outside the gene matches. This CDR3 is built from 16 residues. CDR1 is WNHNN and CDR2 is SYGVQD in the germline V gene (reference sequence). Whole-study findings and limits: Zero-insertion findings could be partly confounded by invariant cells (MAIT and iNKT cells).

With regard to this clonotype: Its antigen is as yet unknown.

Separately, the same data were catalogued under a study of yellow fever vaccine responses in identical twins.

The receptor's source is a woman aged 18-35 years in good health. The specimen sequenced was CD4+ T cells sorted from blood. V gene TRBV10-1 combines with J gene TRBJ2-7, with 9 bases lining up with TRBD1. The CDR3 DNA reads as TGCGCCAGCAGTGAGGGGGACAGGGTAATGTTCTACGAGCAGTACGTC. Translating gives CASSEGDRVMFYEQYV.